This T cell receptor beta chain was sequenced during a study of a mutant IDH1 vaccine in newly diagnosed glioma. Study context: During weeks 1, 3, 5, 7, 11, 15, 19 and 23, patients received eight vaccinations. Beforehand, treatment had been radiotherapy, temozolomide, or both; the majority received both. Following radiotherapy alone, or alongside temozolomide cycles, vaccination was started after an interval of 4-6 weeks. Study findings and constraints: The vaccine induced immune responses, and these occurred in around 93% of patients.

About this clone: Antigen specificity is unknown.

Regarding time point: week 23, last vaccination. Topical imiquimod accompanied each vaccine dose, which consisted of 300 ug of mutant IDH1 20-mer peptide. Germline V gene lookup returns CDR1 SQVTM and CDR2 ANQGSEA. This CDR3 has 15 residues. Trimming shortened V by 0 bases and J by 7 bases, and 15 bases separated the two germline ends. Repertoires were generated with immunoSEQ multiplex PCR, while TCRdb's copy carries only in-frame clones and drops some. The table shows some 28,000 clones, with roughly 80% occurring only once. The material was PBMCs, obtained from a glioma patient whose treatment included an IDH1 peptide vaccine. This sequence originates from a woman aged 30 to 39 with glioma. This sequence joins TRBV29-1 and TRBJ2-2; TRBD1 is a possible D gene (6 bases). The CDR3 DNA sequence: TGCAGCGTTGAAGATCTCTGGGGGCGTAGCGGGGAGCTGTTTTTT. Translating gives CSVEDLWGRSGELFF.